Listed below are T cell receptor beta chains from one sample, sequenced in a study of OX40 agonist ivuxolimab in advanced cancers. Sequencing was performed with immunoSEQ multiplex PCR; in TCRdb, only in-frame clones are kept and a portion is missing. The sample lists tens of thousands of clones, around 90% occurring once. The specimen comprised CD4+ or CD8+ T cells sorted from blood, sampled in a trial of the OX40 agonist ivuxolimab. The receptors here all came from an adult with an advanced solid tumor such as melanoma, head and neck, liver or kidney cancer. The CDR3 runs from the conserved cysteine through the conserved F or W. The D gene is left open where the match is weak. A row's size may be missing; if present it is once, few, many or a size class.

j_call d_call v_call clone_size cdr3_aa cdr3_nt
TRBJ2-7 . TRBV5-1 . CASSSGGTASYEQYF TGCGCCAGCAGCTCGGGGGGCACCGCATCCTACGAGCAGTACTTC
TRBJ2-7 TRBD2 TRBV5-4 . CASSLRSGETYEQYF TGTGCCAGCAGCTTACGTAGCGGGGAGACCTACGAGCAGTACTTC
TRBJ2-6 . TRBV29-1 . CSVGSPTGGANVLTF TGCAGCGTTGGGAGTCCGACGGGCGGGGCCAACGTCCTGACTTTC
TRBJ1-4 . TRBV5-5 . CASSLAILPIDEKLFF TGTGCCAGCAGCTTGGCCATTCTCCCGATCGATGAAAAACTGTTTTTT
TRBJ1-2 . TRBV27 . CASSRRQGLNYGYTF TGTGCCAGCAGCCGCCGGCAGGGCCTAAACTATGGCTACACCTTC
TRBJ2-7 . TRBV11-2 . CATLGGEFYEQYF TGTGCCACCTTGGGTGGGGAATTTTACGAGCAGTACTTC
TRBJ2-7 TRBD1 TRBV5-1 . CASSPGTGVYEQYF TGCGCCAGCAGCCCCGGGACAGGAGTCTACGAGCAGTACTTC
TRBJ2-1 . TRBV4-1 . CASSQYSILLAKGRYNEQFF TGCGCCAGCAGCCAATATTCTATACTGTTGGCGAAGGGACGGTACAATGAGCAGTTCTTC
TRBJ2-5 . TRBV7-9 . CASSSGTSVEYF TGTGCCAGCAGCTCCGGGACATCGGTCGAGTACTTC
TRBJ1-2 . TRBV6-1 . CASAMDQMYGYTF TGTGCCAGCGCAATGGATCAAATGTATGGCTACACCTTC
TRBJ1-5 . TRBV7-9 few CASETDDQPQHF TGTGCCAGCGAGACGGACGATCAGCCCCAGCATTTT
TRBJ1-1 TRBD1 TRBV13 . CASSFDRGSEAFF TGTGCCAGCAGCTTCGACAGGGGGTCTGAAGCTTTCTTT
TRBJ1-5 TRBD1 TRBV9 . CASSGQGGQPQHF TGTGCCAGCAGCGGCCAGGGGGGTCAGCCCCAGCATTTT
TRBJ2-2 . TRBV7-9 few CASSSYYRDWGELFF TGTGCCAGCAGCTCCTACTACAGGGATTGGGGGGAGCTGTTTTTT
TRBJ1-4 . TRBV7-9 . CASSLTGKEKLFF TGTGCCAGCAGCTTAACAGGAAAGGAAAAACTGTTTTTT
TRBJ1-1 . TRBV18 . CASSQSANTEAFF TGTGCCAGCTCACAGTCAGCGAACACTGAAGCTTTCTTT
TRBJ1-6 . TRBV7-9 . CASSLLTGNSPLHF TGTGCCAGCAGCTTACTGACGGGCAATTCACCCCTCCACTTT
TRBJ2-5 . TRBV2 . CASTRGGPRSQETQYF TGTGCCAGCACCAGGGGTGGTCCGAGATCCCAAGAGACCCAGTACTTC
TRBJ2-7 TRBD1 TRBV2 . CASSSTGTGYEQYF TGTGCCAGCAGCTCCACCGGGACAGGCTACGAGCAGTACTTC